This entry lists 2 T cell receptor beta chains sequenced from one sample in a study of CD8 T cells in ankylosing spondylitis. Findings of the study overall: A TCR beta motif of eight or nine highly homologous variants seemed to mark ankylosing spondylitis blood.

Each CDR3 protein gets one entry after TCRdb re-called the 5' RACE reads with MiXCR. The repertoire holds roughly 700,000 distinct CDR3 sequences, with around a fifth as singletons. Their specific antigens are unknown. The sequenced sample consisted of blood, either unsorted or a sorted T cell fraction (not recorded which). The receptors come from a male donor with ankylosing spondylitis.

This clonotype turned up a few times. The rearrangement uses TRBV7-2 and TRBJ2-5; D possibly uses TRBD1 or TRBD2 (5 bases each). CDR1 SGHTA and CDR2 FQGNSA come from the germline V gene. The CDR3 spans 15 residues. V lost 4 bases and J lost 4, with 16 bases in between. CDR3 nucleotides: TGTGCCAGCAGCTCAACAGGCATTGGAGGAGAGACCCAGTACTTC. It is translated as CASSSTGIGGETQYF.

This clonotype was detected once. The chain has TRBV5-1 and TRBJ2-5; TRBD1 is a possible D gene (6 bases). In germline, CDR1 is SGHRS, CDR2 YFSETQ. This CDR3 has 15 residues. The V end lost 0 bases, the J end lost 2 bases, and 11 bases lay between the germline ends. The CDR3 region is CASSLGQVLQETQYF. Written as DNA, the CDR3 is TGCGCCAGCAGCTTGGGACAGGTTTTACAAGAGACCCAGTACTTC.